The rows below give T cell receptor beta chains drawn from one sample of a study of shared clonotypes between healthy human individuals. Data came from immunoSEQ multiplex PCR; TCRdb stores just in-frame clones and leaves some out. The sample consists of 600,000 to 750,000 clones, 72% of them appearing once. The sequenced sample consisted of memory CD4+ T cells sorted from blood. These receptors originate from a woman in her twenties or thirties in good health. Both conserved end residues are trimmed from each CDR3. Some rows have no size entry. The others give once, few or many, or a class for an expanded clone.

clone_size | j_call | v_call | cdr3_aa
- | TRBJ2-1 | TRBV1 | TGGQGYNEQF
- | TRBJ1-1 | TRBV6-7 | ASRPPTGNSIEAF
- | TRBJ2-1 | TRBV19 | ASSRAPSSGRASEQF
- | TRBJ2-3 | TRBV5-3 | ARSPIDRERNTQY
once | TRBJ2-7 | TRBV6-1 | ASRRGQNYEQY
few | TRBJ2-7 | TRBV7-2 | ASSLSGGAYEQY
- | TRBJ2-3 | TRBV5-6 | ASTSLAGAGDTQY
- | TRBJ2-1 | TRBV5-4 | ASSEGTGPYNEQF
few | TRBJ2-3 | TRBV7-9 | ASSSGLVGDTQY
- | TRBJ2-3 | TRBV5-1 | ASSIGTSESTDTQY
- | TRBJ2-1 | TRBV19 | ASSIGGTGGGEQF
once | TRBJ2-6 | TRBV19 | ASSIQNVLT
- | TRBJ1-3 | TRBV10-2 | ASSESGGVGDSGNTIY
once | TRBJ2-2 | TRBV2 | ASRPGTGTGELF
- | TRBJ2-7 | TRBV18 | ASSPLVTSGYEQY
- | TRBJ1-2 | TRBV5-1 | ASSLGQGPYGYT
- | TRBJ2-3 | TRBV11-2 | ASSLGGPDTQY
- | TRBJ1-3 | TRBV10-1 | ASSEFGTNGNTIY
- | TRBJ2-7 | TRBV4-1 | ASSQQGQGYEQY
- | TRBJ2-2 | TRBV7-9 | ASSQDSGAGELF
- | TRBJ2-3 | TRBV5-4 | ASSSDPNTDTQY
- | TRBJ1-5 | TRBV25-1 | ASSGDRDQQGNQPQH
- | TRBJ1-5 | TRBV19 | ASSETGMSNQPQH
once | TRBJ2-5 | TRBV29-1 | SVGAGAGTQY
- | TRBJ1-4 | TRBV29-1 | SVGTLLGDEKLF
- | TRBJ2-1 | TRBV10-3 | AIRTGGDEQF
few | TRBJ1-1 | TRBV19 | ASSIRLGQVDTEAF
- | TRBJ2-7 | TRBV9 | ASSRQGARGSYEQY
- | TRBJ2-1 | TRBV11-2 | ASSSGIAANNEQF
once | TRBJ1-4 | TRBV19 | ASTTDPSSNEKLF
- | TRBJ2-2 | TRBV19 | ASSIRQTNTGELF
- | TRBJ2-1 | TRBV11-3 | ASSLDRLAPQF
once | TRBJ1-4 | TRBV9 | ASSVGQGLGEKLF
- | TRBJ1-4 | TRBV7-8 | ASSLQTGRWDEKLF
- | TRBJ2-4 | TRBV28 | ASSLALAEVAKNIQY
few | TRBJ1-1 | TRBV2 | ASSGTGGTEAF
- | TRBJ1-1 | TRBV6-5 | ASSGLGGGTEAF
few | TRBJ1-5 | TRBV6-1 | ASSEVGINQPQH
- | TRBJ2-2 | TRBV9 | ASSVGDANTGELF
- | TRBJ1-1 | TRBV6-5 | ATRREGWGTEAF
- | TRBJ2-3 | TRBV7-2 | ASSLAGTGGADTQY
- | TRBJ1-1 | TRBV10-1 | ASSDPDNEAF
- | TRBJ1-5 | TRBV6-1 | ASRERTGYGQPQH
- | TRBJ2-5 | TRBV2 | ASSDVLAGGPGEYRETQY
- | TRBJ2-7 | TRBV29-1 | SVETSSHEQY
once | TRBJ2-3 | TRBV30 | AWSVLAGQDTQY
- | TRBJ2-7 | TRBV7-2 | ASSTQRDSYEQY
- | TRBJ2-5 | TRBV19 | ASSMAPPGQGAQTQY
- | TRBJ1-2 | TRBV2 | ASNSLGIGYGYT
few | TRBJ2-7 | TRBV2 | ASSEGSDHEQY